The subject of this entry is one T cell receptor (beta chain). The antigen is unknown. This sample is part of a study of T cells expressing NK-cell markers. The overall study: Sorted CD3+CD56-NKG2C+, CD3+CD56+NKG2C+ and CD3+CD56+NKG2C- T cells supplied the TCR beta repertoires.

TCRdb re-called the 5' RACE reads and catalogs CDR3 proteins one per entry, DNA excluded. This listing includes 400,000 to 450,000 distinct CDR3 sequences. Overall study findings and caveats: Also leading the CD3+CD56-NKG2C+ fraction in a handful of donors were these clonotypes.

The CDR3 consists of 16 residues. The germline gives CDR1 KGHDR, CDR2 SFDVKD. Source material: blood T cells: a sorted CD56 or NKG2C T cell subset, CD4+ or CD8+ T cells, or bulk PBMC T cells (not recorded which). The TCR comes from a woman aged 18 to 75 in good health. This chain uses TRBV24-1 with TRBJ2-3; lacking DNA, the TRBD1 call made by TCRdb goes unchecked. This CDR3 is CATSDWGGENTDTQYF.